This T cell receptor (beta chain) appears in the sequencing data of a study of cytomegalovirus exposure and HLA in healthy donors. Overall study findings and caveats: For most subjects, TCR beta sequences were reported to predict HLA-A and HLA-B alleles with accuracy. In a later analysis, the majority of CMV-associated beta chains seemingly showed HLA restriction.

Germline V gives CDR1 KGHSH, CDR2 LQKENI. V lost 3 bases and J lost 9, with 15 bases in between. CDR3 size: 14 residues. The PCR made use of 60 Vbeta and 13 Jbeta primers. Assay: immunoSEQ multiplex PCR; the TCRdb copy retains only in-frame clones and omits some. The sample lists just over 95,000 clones; 78% were seen once. As regards this clone: The antigen is unknown.

The J gene is TRBJ2-1, the V gene TRBV18, with D perhaps matching TRBD2 (6 bases). This clonotype was sampled from a woman aged 35 to 49 in good health and CMV-seropositive. Sequenced sample: PBMCs. Here the CDR3 DNA reads TGTGCCAGCTCACCTCGTCCCCTAGCGACTGAGCAGTTCTTC. Its translation is CASSPRPLATEQFF.